These 15 T cell receptor beta chains originate from one sample sequenced in a study of graft-versus-host responses after intestinal transplantation. Sequenced by immunoSEQ multiplex PCR; TCRdb stores in-frame clones only, minus some. Of tens of thousands of clones in the sample, 75% to 95% were seen once. The source material was PBMCs, sampled roughly 660 days after intestinal transplant. Every receptor here comes from a human patient who received an intestinal transplant, so some T cells may come from the graft donor.

This chain links TRBV7-9 with TRBJ2-3; TRBD1 agrees at 7 bases. Germline loops: CDR1 SEHNR, CDR2 FQNEAQ (reference sequence). The V and J ends lost 5 bases and 5 bases, in that order; junction bases with no gene match: 10. There are 15 residues in the CDR3. The CDR3 spells CASSTLGDSKDTQYF. In DNA form, the CDR3 reads TGTGCCAGCAGCACCTTGGGGGACAGTAAAGATACGCAGTATTTT.

The J gene is TRBJ2-1, the V gene TRBV5-8, with 13 bases that match TRBD2. Germline assignment: CDR1 SGHTS and CDR2 YDEGEE. The CDR3 contains 18 residues. Losses at the gene ends were 1 base for V and 2 bases for J; bases not matched to a gene: 6. The CDR3, as DNA: TGTGCCAGCAGCTTGACTAGCGGGGGGGCGGTAACCTACAATGAGCAGTTCTTC. This gives the protein CASSLTSGGAVTYNEQFF.

This rearrangement joins TRBV9 to TRBJ2-7; D may match TRBD1 or TRBD2 (5 bases each). CDR1 is SGDLS and CDR2 is YYNGEE in the germline V gene. V lost 4 bases and J lost 0, with 8 bases in between. The CDR3 contains 13 residues. The CDR3 here is CASSKGSSYEQYF. The DNA of the CDR3 is TGTGCCAGCAGCAAGGGGAGCTCCTACGAGCAGTACTTC. Filled out from reference TRBV9 and TRBJ2-7, the complete variable domain reads DSGVTQTPKHLITATGQRVTLRCSPRSGDLSVYWYQQSLDQGLQFLIQYYNGEERAKGNILERFSAQQFPDLHSELNLSSLELGDSALYFCASSKGSSYEQYFGPGTRLTVT.

The CDR3 sequence: CASSSGGAGVEQFF. CDR3 DNA: TGCGCCAGCAGCTCCGGGGGGGCTGGGGTTGAGCAGTTCTTC. This rearrangement joins TRBV5-1 to TRBJ2-1; TRBD2 matches at 8 bases. Germline CDR1 reads SGHRS; CDR2 reads YFSETQ. Trimming removed 3 bases from V and 9 bases from J; junction bases left unmatched: 8. CDR3 size: 14 residues.

The gene calls are TRBV6-4 and TRBJ1-5, with D possibly being TRBD1 (5 bases). V shed 6 bases and J shed 6 bases, with 12 bases lying between them. Looked up from germline, CDR1 is MRHNA and CDR2 is SNTAGT. This CDR3 contains 13 residues. The CDR3, as DNA: TGTGCCAGCAGCGAGGTTAGGGGTCAGCCCCAGCATTTT. Translation: CASSEVRGQPQHF.

V usage is TRBV20-1 and J usage is TRBJ2-7; TRBD2 is a possible D gene (6 bases). The CDR3 consists of 11 residues. CDR1 and CDR2 from the germline V gene are DFQATT and SNEGSKA (reference sequence). The chain's CDR3 is CRARAGYEQYF. The DNA for the CDR3 is TGCCGGGCCCGAGCGGGCTACGAGCAGTACTTC.

V usage is TRBV6-5 and J usage is TRBJ1-1; TRBD1 matches at 9 bases. J was trimmed by 0 bases and V by 2 bases; bases with no gene match: 4. The CDR3 runs to 16 residues. Germline CDR1 reads MNHEY; CDR2 reads SVGAGI. CDR3: CASSYPDRGLNTEAFF. In DNA, the CDR3 is TGTGCCAGCAGTTACCCGGACAGGGGCTTGAACACTGAAGCTTTCTTT.

The V and J genes are TRBV7-9 and TRBJ2-3, with D tentatively TRBD1 or TRBD2 (5 bases each). The V end was cut by 3 bases, the J end by 5 bases, with 12 bases between. The CDR3 has 14 amino acids. Germline-derived CDR1 and CDR2 are SEHNR and FQNEAQ (reference sequence). The CDR3 DNA is TGTGCCAGCAGCTTCCGGGGCCTTCAAGATACGCAGTATTTT. Its translation: CASSFRGLQDTQYF. Supplemented by reference TRBV7-9 and TRBJ2-3, the full variable domain reads DTGVSQNPRHKITKRGQNVTFRCDPISEHNRLYWYRQTLGQGPEFLTYFQNEAQLEKSRLLSDRFSAERPKGSFSTLEIQRTEQGDSAMYLCASSFRGLQDTQYFGPGTRLTVL.

This chain joins TRBV5-1 and TRBJ1-4, with TRBD1 matching 7 bases. The CDR3 covers 16 residues. The germline V gene has CDR1 SGHRS and CDR2 YFSETQ. J was trimmed by 5 bases and V by 4 bases; bases with no gene match: 11. The CDR3 nucleotides read TGCGCCAGCAGCCAAGTTCCGGGACAGCTGAATGAAAAACTGTTTTTT. Translated, it gives CASSQVPGQLNEKLFF.

This chain joins TRBV6-1 and TRBJ1-1, with 9 bases identical to TRBD1. Germline V CDR1 and CDR2: MNHNS, SASEGT. After removal of 5 bases from V and 3 bases from J, the junction contained 4 bases not matched to a gene. The CDR3 loop spans 14 amino acids. The CDR3 loop is CASSLRDRDTEAFF. In DNA, the CDR3 is TGTGCCAGCAGTCTCCGGGACAGGGACACTGAAGCTTTCTTT.

This clone has a handful of counts. Here the CDR3 reads CASSLSSAPGELFF. The DNA of the CDR3 is TGTGCCAGCAGCTTATCCTCCGCCCCCGGGGAGCTGTTTTTT. The chain is built from TRBV7-2 and TRBJ2-2; the D is unclear. The CDR3 is 14 residues long. Trimming cost V 2 bases and J 6 bases, with 10 bases left between them. From germline, CDR1 is SGHTA and CDR2 FQGNSA.

The rearrangement uses TRBV7-2 and TRBJ1-1, with D uncertain. Germline assignment: CDR1 SGHTA and CDR2 FQGNSA. The CDR3 loop spans 12 amino acids. V gave up 5 bases and J gave up 8 bases, with 12 bases separating them. DNA of the CDR3: TGTGCCAGCAGCATCGCTGCTAGGGAAGCTTTCTTT. This translates into CASSIAAREAFF. Complete variable domain (other parts from reference TRBV7-2 and TRBJ1-1): GAGVSQSPSNKVTEKGKDVELRCDPISGHTALYWYRQSLGQGLEFLIYFQGNSAPDKSGLPSDRFSAERTGGSVSTLTIQRTQQEDSAVYLCASSIAAREAFFGQGTRLTVV.

V gene TRBV9 combines with J gene TRBJ1-5; possible D gene TRBD1, 5 bases. The V end lost 0 bases, the J end lost 4 bases, and 11 bases lay between the germline ends. Looked up from germline, CDR1 is SGDLS and CDR2 is YYNGEE. The length of the CDR3 is 15 residues. The CDR3 sequence: CASSVGGRVNQPQHF. DNA for the CDR3: TGTGCCAGCAGCGTAGGCGGCAGGGTAAATCAGCCCCAGCATTTT.

The chain has TRBV5-4 and TRBJ2-3; TRBD1 matches at 7 bases. Germline loops: CDR1 SGHNT, CDR2 YYREEE (reference sequence). V shed 4 bases, J shed 5 bases, and the junction held 7 bases outside the gene matches. This CDR3 region has 14 residues. The CDR3 loop reads CASSPSTGRDTQYF. CDR3 DNA sequence: TGTGCCAGCAGCCCGTCGACAGGGAGAGATACGCAGTATTTT.

This chain links TRBV10-3 with TRBJ2-3; D is unclear. Trimming shortened V by 6 bases and J by 0 bases, and 13 bases separated the two germline ends. This CDR3 is built from 15 residues. Per germline, CDR1 ENHRY and CDR2 SYGVKD. The CDR3 region has the DNA TGTGCCATCAGCCTGACGGACGGTAGCACAGATACGCAGTATTTT. It yields the protein CAISLTDGSTDTQYF.